This passage covers 5 T cell receptor beta chains from one sample sequenced in a study of radiotherapy plus CTLA-4 blockade in lung cancer. Assay: immunoSEQ multiplex PCR; the TCRdb copy retains only in-frame clones and omits some. This table holds about 85,000 clones, approximately 83% found once. The starting material was peripheral blood, obtained from a patient treated with radiotherapy plus ipilimumab. All receptors derive from a human donor with non-small cell lung cancer who had a partial response to radiotherapy plus ipilimumab.

This rearrangement joins TRBV6-6 to TRBJ1-5; perhaps TRBD1 as D (6 bases). From germline, CDR1 is MNHNY and CDR2 SVGAGI (reference sequence). V was trimmed by 6 bases and J by 8 bases, leaving 17 bases between them. CDR3 length: 14 residues. CDR3 DNA sequence: TGTGCCAGCAGGCAGAGACAGGAGTCCAAGCCCCAGCATTTT. The encoded protein is CASRQRQESKPQHF.

This clone was seen just once. This chain links TRBV6-5 with TRBJ1-1; D ambiguous. Trimming took off 8 bases at V and 4 bases at J, with 17 bases between the two ends. This CDR3 is 14 amino acids long. Per germline, CDR1 MNHEY and CDR2 SVGAGI. The CDR3 bases are TGTGCCAGCGAGACCGAACTGGGCCTCACTGAAGCTTTCTTT. Amino acids: CASETELGLTEAFF.

The chain is built from TRBV15 and TRBJ2-1; 11 bases agree with TRBD2. Germline trimming cut 4 bases from V and 2 bases from J; bases unmatched to any gene: 4. The CDR3 loop spans 16 amino acids. Germline CDR1 reads LNHNV; CDR2 reads YYDKDF (reference sequence). The CDR3 coding sequence is TGTGCCACCAGCACAAAACTAGCGGGAGCCTACAATGAGCAGTTCTTC. It encodes CATSTKLAGAYNEQFF.

This chain connects TRBV6-5 to TRBJ1-1, with TRBD1 identical over 9 bases. Germline V lookup: CDR1 MNHEY, CDR2 SVGAGI. The CDR3 loop spans 14 amino acids. After removal of 6 bases from V and 2 bases from J, the junction contained 4 bases not matched to a gene. In DNA form, the CDR3 reads TGTGCCAGCAGGGGACAGGGCAAAAACACTGAAGCTTTCTTT. Its translation: CASRGQGKNTEAFF.

The chain employs TRBV6-1 and TRBJ2-7, with D unresolved. V lost 6 bases and J 6 bases, leaving 15 bases between the germline ends. CDR3 length equals 13 residues. Germline lookup yields CDR1 MNHNS and CDR2 SASEGT. Written as DNA, the CDR3 is TGTGCCAGCAGCCAGTCCCGAATGGGCGAGCAGTACGTC. Its translation: CASSQSRMGEQYV.